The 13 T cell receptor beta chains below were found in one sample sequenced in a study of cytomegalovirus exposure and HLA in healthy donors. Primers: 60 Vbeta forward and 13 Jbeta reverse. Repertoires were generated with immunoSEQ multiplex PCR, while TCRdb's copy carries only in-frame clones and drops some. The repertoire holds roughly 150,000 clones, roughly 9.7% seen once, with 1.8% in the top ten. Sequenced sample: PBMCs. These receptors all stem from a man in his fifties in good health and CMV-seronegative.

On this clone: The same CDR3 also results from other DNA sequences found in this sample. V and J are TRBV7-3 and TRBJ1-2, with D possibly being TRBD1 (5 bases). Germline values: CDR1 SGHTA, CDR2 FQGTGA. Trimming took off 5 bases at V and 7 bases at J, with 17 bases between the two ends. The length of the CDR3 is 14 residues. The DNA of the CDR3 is TGTGCCAGCAGCCCCCGGCGGGGGGGATCTGGCTACACCTTC. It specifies CASSPRRGGSGYTF. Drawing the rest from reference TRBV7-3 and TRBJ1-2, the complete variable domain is GAGVSQTPSNKVTEKGKYVELRCDPISGHTALYWYRQSLGQGPEFLIYFQGTGAADDSGLPNDRFFAVRPEGSVSTLKIQRTERGDSAVYLCASSPRRGGSGYTFGSGTRLTVV.

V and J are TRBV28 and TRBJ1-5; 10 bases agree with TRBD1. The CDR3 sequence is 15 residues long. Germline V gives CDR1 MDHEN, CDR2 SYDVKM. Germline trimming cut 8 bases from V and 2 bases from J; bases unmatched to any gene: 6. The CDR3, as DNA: TGTGCCAGCTACAAAGGGACAGGGGGCAATCAGCCCCAGCATTTT. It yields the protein CASYKGTGGNQPQHF.

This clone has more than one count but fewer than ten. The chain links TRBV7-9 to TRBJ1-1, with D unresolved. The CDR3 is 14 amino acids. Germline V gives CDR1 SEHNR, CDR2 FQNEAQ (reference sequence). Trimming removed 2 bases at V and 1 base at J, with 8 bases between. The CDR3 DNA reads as TGTGCCAGCAGCTTAATGCGGGGGAACACTGAAGCTTTCTTT. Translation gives CASSLMRGNTEAFF.

The CDR3 loop is CASSYYVTGELFF. CDR3 DNA sequence: TGTGCCAGCAGTTACTATGTAACCGGGGAGCTGTTTTTT. The chain recombines TRBV6-5 with TRBJ2-2, with D unresolved. Germline V CDR1 and CDR2: MNHEY, SVGAGI. CDR3 length: 13 amino acids. V was shortened by 1 base and J by 5 bases, with 5 bases between the two germline ends.

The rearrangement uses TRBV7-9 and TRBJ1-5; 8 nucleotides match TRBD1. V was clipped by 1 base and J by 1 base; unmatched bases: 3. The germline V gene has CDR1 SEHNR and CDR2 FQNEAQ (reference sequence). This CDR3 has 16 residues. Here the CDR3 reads CASSLGQGASNQPQHF. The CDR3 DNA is TGTGCCAGCAGCTTAGGCCAGGGGGCAAGCAATCAGCCCCAGCATTTT.

CDR3 sequence reads: CASSLDGRGREAFF. CDR3 coding DNA: TGCGCCAGCAGCTTGGATGGTCGAGGGCGGGAAGCTTTCTTT. The rearrangement uses TRBV5-1 and TRBJ1-1; no firm D call. Germline V lookup: CDR1 SGHRS, CDR2 YFSETQ. Trimming pared 0 bases from V and 8 bases from J, leaving 14 bases between. The CDR3 spans 14 residues.

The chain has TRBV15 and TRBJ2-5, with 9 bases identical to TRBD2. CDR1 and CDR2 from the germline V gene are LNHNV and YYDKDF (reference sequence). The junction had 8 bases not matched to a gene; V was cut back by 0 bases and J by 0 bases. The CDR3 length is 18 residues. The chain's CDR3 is CATSRDKFASGNQETQYF. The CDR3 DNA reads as TGTGCCACCAGCAGAGATAAATTTGCTAGCGGGAACCAAGAGACCCAGTACTTC.

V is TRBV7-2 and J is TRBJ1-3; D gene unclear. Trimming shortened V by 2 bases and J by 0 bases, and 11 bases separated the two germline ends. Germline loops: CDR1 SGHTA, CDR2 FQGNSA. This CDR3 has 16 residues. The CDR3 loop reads CASSLPGISSGNTIYF. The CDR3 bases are TGTGCCAGCAGCTTACCCGGGATAAGCTCTGGAAACACCATATATTTT.

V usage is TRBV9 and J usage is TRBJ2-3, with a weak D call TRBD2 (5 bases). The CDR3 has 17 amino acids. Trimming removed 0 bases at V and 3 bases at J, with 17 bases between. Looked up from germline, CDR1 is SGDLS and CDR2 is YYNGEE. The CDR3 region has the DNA TGTGCCAGCAGCGTAGCGGCAACTAACGAGGGAACAGATACGCAGTATTTT. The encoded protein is CASSVAATNEGTDTQYF.

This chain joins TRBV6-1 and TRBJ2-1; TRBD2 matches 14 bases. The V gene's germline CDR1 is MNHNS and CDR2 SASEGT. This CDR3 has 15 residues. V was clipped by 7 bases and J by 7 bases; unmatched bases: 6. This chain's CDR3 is CASTPGTSGSNEQFF. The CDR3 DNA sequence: TGTGCCAGCACCCCGGGGACTAGCGGGAGTAATGAGCAGTTCTTC.

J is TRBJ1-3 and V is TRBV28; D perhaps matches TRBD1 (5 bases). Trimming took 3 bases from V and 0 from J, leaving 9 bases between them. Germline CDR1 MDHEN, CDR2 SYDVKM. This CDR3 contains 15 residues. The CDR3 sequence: CASSFQGLSGNTIYF. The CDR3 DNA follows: TGTGCCAGCAGTTTCCAGGGACTCTCTGGAAACACCATATATTTT. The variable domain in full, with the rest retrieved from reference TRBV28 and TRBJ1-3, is DVKVTQSSRYLVKRTGEKVFLECVQDMDHENMFWYRQDPGLGLRLIYFSYDVKMKEKGDIPEGYSVSREKKERFSLILESASTNQTSMYLCASSFQGLSGNTIYFGEGSWLTVV.

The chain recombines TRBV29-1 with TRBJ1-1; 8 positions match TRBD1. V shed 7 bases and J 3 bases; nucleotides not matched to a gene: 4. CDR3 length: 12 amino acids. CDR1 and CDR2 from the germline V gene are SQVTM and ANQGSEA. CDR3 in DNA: TGCAGCGCGACACAGGGGGACACTGAAGCTTTCTTT. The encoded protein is CSATQGDTEAFF.

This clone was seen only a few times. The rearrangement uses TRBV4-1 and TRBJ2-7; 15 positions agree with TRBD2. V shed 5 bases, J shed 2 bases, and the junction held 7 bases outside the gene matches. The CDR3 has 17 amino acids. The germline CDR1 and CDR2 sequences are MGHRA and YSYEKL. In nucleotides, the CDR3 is TGCGCCAGCAGCACCAGGACTAGCGGGAGGGCCACCTACGAGCAGTACTTC. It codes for CASSTRTSGRATYEQYF.